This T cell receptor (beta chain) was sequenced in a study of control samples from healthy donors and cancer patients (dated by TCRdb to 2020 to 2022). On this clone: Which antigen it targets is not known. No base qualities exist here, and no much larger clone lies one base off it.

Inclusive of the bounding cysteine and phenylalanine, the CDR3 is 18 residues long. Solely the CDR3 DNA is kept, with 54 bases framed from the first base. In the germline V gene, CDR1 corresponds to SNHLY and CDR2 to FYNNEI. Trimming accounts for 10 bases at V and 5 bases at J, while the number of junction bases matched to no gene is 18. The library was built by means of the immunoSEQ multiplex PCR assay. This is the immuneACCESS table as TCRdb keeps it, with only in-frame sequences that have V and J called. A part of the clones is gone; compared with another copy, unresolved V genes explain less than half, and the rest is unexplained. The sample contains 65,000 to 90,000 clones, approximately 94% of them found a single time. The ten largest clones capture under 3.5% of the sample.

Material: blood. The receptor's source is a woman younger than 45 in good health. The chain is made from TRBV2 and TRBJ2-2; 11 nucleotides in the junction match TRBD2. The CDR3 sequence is CATHSGNSGGAGTGELFF. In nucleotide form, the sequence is TGTGCCACCCACTCGGGGAATAGCGGGGGGGCCGGTACCGGGGAGCTGTTTTTT.